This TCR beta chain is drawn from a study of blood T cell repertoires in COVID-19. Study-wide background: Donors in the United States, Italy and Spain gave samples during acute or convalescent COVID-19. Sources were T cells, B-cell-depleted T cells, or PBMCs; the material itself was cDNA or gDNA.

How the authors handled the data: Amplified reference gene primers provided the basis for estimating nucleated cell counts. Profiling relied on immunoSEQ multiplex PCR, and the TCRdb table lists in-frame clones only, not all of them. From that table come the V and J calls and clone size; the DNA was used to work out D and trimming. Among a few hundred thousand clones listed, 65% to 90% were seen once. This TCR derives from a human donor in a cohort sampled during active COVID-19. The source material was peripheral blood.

CDR3 DNA sequence: TGTGCCAGCAGTTACAACAGGGAGAACTATGGCTACACCTTC. Its protein is CASSYNRENYGYTF. The chain recombines TRBV6-5 with TRBJ1-2, with D possibly being TRBD1 (6 bases). The V end was cut by 2 bases, the J end by 2 bases, with 9 bases between. The CDR3 is made up of 14 amino acids. Germline values: CDR1 MNHEY, CDR2 SVGAGI.